This T cell receptor beta chain emerged from a study of T cells in tumors after PD-1 blockade. V was clipped by 10 bases and J by 2 bases, with 27 bases between them. CDR3 length: 19 residues. Germline V gene data show CDR1 as MDHEN and CDR2 as SYDVKM. Clones were sequenced by immunoSEQ multiplex PCR, and TCRdb holds only the in-frame ones, with some missing. The sample contains around 50,000 clones, roughly 79% of which appear only once. This specimen consisted of PBMCs, obtained before anti-PD-1 treatment. This sequence joins TRBV28 and TRBJ2-6; unclear D gene. The clonotype comes from a human donor with basal cell carcinoma. Here the CDR3 reads CATDPSPGSESAGANVLTF. CDR3 bases: TGTGCCACTGACCCATCCCCGGGCTCCGAAAGCGCTGGGGCCAACGTCCTGACTTTC.